These 29 T cell receptor beta chains were sequenced from one sample in a study of lymphopenia after photon versus proton radiotherapy. Assay: immunoSEQ multiplex PCR; the TCRdb copy retains only in-frame clones and omits some. The sample has about 26,000 clones; less than 90% are singletons. This specimen was peripheral blood, taken from a patient treated with photon-based radiotherapy. All receptors derive from a woman between 50 and 59 years old with pancreatic cancer.

The CDR3 nucleotides are TGTGCCAGCAGTCTTTACCCCCCGGGACAGGGGGAGACTGAAGCTTTCTTT. Protein: CASSLYPPGQGETEAFF. The genes are TRBV27 and TRBJ1-1; 11 bases are shared with TRBD1. The CDR3 runs 17 residues. The germline gives CDR1 MNHEY, CDR2 SMNVEV (reference sequence). V trimming: 5 bases; J trimming: 5 bases; junction bases outside the gene matches: 13.

The chain uses TRBV28 and TRBJ2-1, with TRBD2 identical over 9 bases. J lost 2 bases, V lost 5 bases, and 10 bases had no gene match. Germline values: CDR1 MDHEN, CDR2 SYDVKM. This CDR3 comprises 17 residues. CDR3 coding DNA: TGTGCCAGCAGTCCTTCTCGGACTAGCGCTACCTACAATGAGCAGTTCTTC. Translated, it gives CASSPSRTSATYNEQFF.

The CDR3 sequence is CASSEVVGGDEQFF. CDR3 in DNA: TGTGCCAGCAGTGAGGTAGTAGGGGGCGATGAGCAGTTCTTC. V usage is TRBV2 and J usage is TRBJ2-1, with TRBD1 matching over 7 bases. Germline lookup yields CDR1 SNHLY and CDR2 FYNNEI. This CDR3 has 14 residues. Trimming took 3 bases from V and 8 from J; bases not matched to a gene: 7.

V gene TRBV7-2 combines with J gene TRBJ2-7, with TRBD2 identical over 8 bases. Trimming took 3 bases from V and 7 from J; bases not matched to a gene: 5. The CDR3 sequence is 13 residues long. The germline V gene encodes CDR1 SGHTA and CDR2 FQGNSA. The CDR3 DNA sequence: TGTGCCAGCAGCTTGCCAACTAGCGGTGAGCAGTACTTC. It encodes CASSLPTSGEQYF.

The chain recombines TRBV4-3 with TRBJ2-5; a weak D match, TRBD2 (5 bases). V was clipped by 1 base and J by 5 bases, with 17 bases between them. The CDR3 loop spans 16 amino acids. The germline gives CDR1 LGHNA, CDR2 YSLEER. The CDR3 sequence is CASSQGLSSPGETQYF. The CDR3 DNA reads TGCGCCAGCAGCCAAGGTTTGTCGAGCCCGGGGGAGACCCAGTACTTC.

The chain is built from TRBV4-2 and TRBJ2-7; 7 nucleotides agree with TRBD1. This CDR3 is 16 amino acids long. V dropped 0 bases and J dropped 5; count of bases not matched to a gene: 10. Germline lookup yields CDR1 LGHNA and CDR2 YNFKEQ. CDR3 sequence reads: CASSQETGYRIDEQYF. The CDR3 coding sequence is TGTGCCAGCAGCCAAGAGACAGGGTACAGAATCGACGAGCAGTACTTC.

This chain joins TRBV9 and TRBJ1-1; 7 positions agree with TRBD1. Germline trimming cut 4 bases from V and 8 bases from J; bases unmatched to any gene: 2. CDR3 size: 11 residues. CDR1 and CDR2 (germline): SGDLS, YYNGEE. The CDR3 DNA reads TGTGCCAGCAGCCCGGGACAGGAAGCTTTCTTT. Protein sequence: CASSPGQEAFF.

CDR3 in amino acids: CASSPRGGKEAKNIQYF. In nucleotides, the CDR3 is TGTGCCAGCAGCCCCCGTGGGGGCAAGGAAGCCAAAAACATTCAGTACTTC. The rearrangement links TRBV7-6 to TRBJ2-4, with D perhaps TRBD1 (6 bases). Germline loops: CDR1 SGHVS, CDR2 FNYEAQ. The length of the CDR3 is 17 residues. Trimming removed 5 bases from V and 0 bases from J, with 17 bases in between.

This rearrangement joins TRBV30 to TRBJ2-7; the D is unclear. V lost 6 bases, J lost 0 bases, and 15 bases lay in between. Germline V gives CDR1 GTSNPN, CDR2 SVGIG (reference sequence). The CDR3 contains 14 residues. The CDR3: CACLPRTLSYEQYF. The DNA of the CDR3 is TGTGCCTGCCTGCCCAGGACGCTCTCCTACGAGCAGTACTTC.

The chain is built from TRBV27 and TRBJ2-2, with D perhaps matching TRBD2 (5 bases). CDR1 is MNHEY, CDR2 SMNVEV, per germline (reference sequence). The CDR3 covers 15 residues. Trimming took off 8 bases at V and 3 bases at J, with 16 bases between the two ends. CDR3 loop: CASGRRLGDTGELFF. The CDR3 region has the DNA TGTGCCAGCGGACGCCGCCTCGGGGACACCGGGGAGCTGTTTTTT.

This clone was found a few times. V and J are TRBV14 and TRBJ1-1; the D gene is possibly TRBD1 (6 bases). V was cut by 1 base and J by 4 bases, with 19 bases left in between. Germline CDR1 SGHDN, CDR2 FVKESK. The CDR3 runs 17 residues. DNA of the CDR3: TGTGCCAGCAGCCAAGGATTGGGGGGCTCGGTCGGCACTGAAGCTTTCTTT. Its protein product is CASSQGLGGSVGTEAFF.

The chain joins TRBV10-3 to TRBJ1-5; no reliable D call. Germline-derived CDR1 and CDR2 are ENHRY and SYGVKD. The CDR3 runs 14 residues. V was trimmed by 3 bases and J by 4 bases, leaving 10 bases between them. CDR3 residues: CAISDGVSNQPQHF. DNA for the CDR3: TGTGCCATCAGTGACGGGGTATCGAATCAGCCCCAGCATTTT.

The CDR3 is CASSPDSLSGANVLTF. The CDR3, as DNA: TGTGCCAGTAGCCCGGACAGTCTCTCTGGGGCCAACGTCCTGACTTTC. The chain uses TRBV19 and TRBJ2-6; TRBD1 might be the D (6 bases). The CDR3 totals 16 residues. Germline V gives CDR1 LNHDA, CDR2 SQIVND (reference sequence). V shed 6 bases and J shed 0 bases, with 12 bases lying between them.

V and J are TRBV5-4 and TRBJ2-1, with D possibly matching TRBD2 (5 bases). There are 14 residues in the CDR3. Germline V gene data show CDR1 as SGHNT and CDR2 as YYREEE (reference sequence). The V gene lost 1 base and the J gene lost 4 bases, with 9 bases spanning the gap. In DNA, the CDR3 is TGTGCCAGCAGCTTGACGGGGAGTTACAATGAGCAGTTCTTC. Translated, it gives CASSLTGSYNEQFF.

CDR3 in amino acids: CASIPNFPTGFLREQYF. The CDR3 region has the DNA TGTGCCAGCATCCCAAATTTCCCAACAGGGTTTTTACGCGAGCAGTACTTC. This chain uses TRBV28 with TRBJ2-7; tentative D call: TRBD1 (6 bases). The germline gives CDR1 MDHEN, CDR2 SYDVKM. Trimming removed 7 bases at V and 6 bases at J, with 28 bases between. The CDR3 sequence is 17 residues long.

The table lists this clone with a count of one. This rearrangement joins TRBV19 to TRBJ1-2, with 7 bases fitting TRBD1. The CDR3 has 14 amino acids. Germline V CDR1 and CDR2: LNHDA, SQIVND (reference sequence). V lost 7 bases, J lost 1 base, and 6 bases stayed unmatched. The CDR3 nucleotides read TGTGCCAGTACCCCACGGGACAGTAACTATGGCTACACCTTC. This codes for CASTPRDSNYGYTF.

The chain uses TRBV18 and TRBJ1-4, with 9 positions matching TRBD1. With 2 bases clipped from V and 7 bases from J, the junction kept 8 bases outside the gene matches. The germline V gene encodes CDR1 KGHSH and CDR2 LQKENI. This CDR3 region has 16 residues. The DNA for the CDR3 is TGTGCCAGCTCACCAATATCAGCGACAGGGGGTGAAAAACTGTTTTTT. Its translation: CASSPISATGGEKLFF.

The chain links TRBV7-6 to TRBJ1-5; no reliable D call. V dropped 3 bases and J dropped 8 bases, with 14 bases sitting between them. Germline-derived CDR1 and CDR2 are SGHVS and FNYEAQ. The CDR3 extends over 14 amino acids. DNA for the CDR3: TGTGCCAGCAGCTTGGAACTCTCGGGTGAGCCCCAGCATTTT. Its protein product is CASSLELSGEPQHF.

The V call is TRBV28, the J call TRBJ1-5, with D maybe TRBD1 (6 bases). The length of the CDR3 is 13 residues. CDR1 and CDR2 (germline): MDHEN, SYDVKM. Deletions cut 5 bases from V and 6 bases from J, with 11 bases between. The CDR3 loop is CASSGGAGQPQHF. As DNA, the CDR3 is TGTGCCAGCAGTGGGGGGGCAGGTCAGCCCCAGCATTTT.

The chain has TRBV7-2 and TRBJ2-3, with 7 bases aligning to TRBD1. CDR3 length equals 14 residues. With 5 bases clipped from V and 2 bases from J, the junction kept 4 bases outside the gene matches. CDR1 and CDR2 (germline): SGHTA, FQGNSA. The CDR3 nucleotides read TGTGCCAGCAGCCCTGGGACAGACACAGATACGCAGTATTTT. The encoded protein is CASSPGTDTDTQYF.

The V gene is TRBV28, the J gene TRBJ2-5, with TRBD1 identical over 7 bases. The V gene's germline CDR1 is MDHEN and CDR2 SYDVKM. This CDR3 has 14 amino acids. Trimming cost V 5 bases and J 3 bases; bases outside gene matches: 6. The CDR3 sequence: CASSLLTGEETQYF. The CDR3 nucleotides read TGTGCCAGCAGTCTTTTAACAGGGGAAGAGACCCAGTACTTC.

V and J are TRBV7-9 and TRBJ1-1; 9 nucleotides agree with TRBD1. With V trimmed by 5 bases and J by 5 bases, 3 bases remained unmatched. The germline gives CDR1 SEHNR, CDR2 FQNEAQ (reference sequence). CDR3 length equals 13 residues. The CDR3 spells CASSRTGETEAFF. CDR3 bases: TGTGCCAGCAGCCGGACAGGGGAGACTGAAGCTTTCTTT.

This sequence joins TRBV30 and TRBJ1-4; a possible D gene is TRBD1 (5 bases). This CDR3 spans 12 amino acids. From germline, CDR1 is GTSNPN and CDR2 SVGIG (reference sequence). Trimming stripped 3 bases from V and 7 bases from J, with 9 bases between. Here the CDR3 reads CAWSDSAEKLFF. CDR3 sequence (DNA): TGTGCCTGGAGCGACAGTGCTGAAAAACTGTTTTTT. The full variable domain, completed using reference TRBV30 and TRBJ1-4, is SQTIHQWPATLVQPVGSPLSLECTVEGTSNPNLYWYRQAAGRGLQLLFYSVGIGQISSEVPQNLSASRPQDRQFILSSKKLLLSDSGFYLCAWSDSAEKLFFGSGTQLSVL.

V and J are TRBV7-7 and TRBJ2-5; 12 bases fit TRBD1. The trim removed 1 base at V and 5 bases at J, leaving 2 bases unmatched. The CDR3 loop spans 15 amino acids. Germline lookup yields CDR1 SSHAT and CDR2 FNYEAQ (reference sequence). CDR3 loop: CASSLVGQGAETQYF. CDR3 DNA sequence: TGTGCCAGCAGCTTAGTGGGACAGGGGGCGGAGACCCAGTACTTC.

V is TRBV7-6 and J is TRBJ2-2; unclear D gene. This CDR3 contains 14 residues. Germline CDR1 and CDR2: SGHVS and FNYEAQ. Trimming removed 5 bases at V and 1 base at J, with 8 bases between. The CDR3 reads CASSPGGNTGELFF. In nucleotides, the CDR3 is TGTGCCAGCAGCCCCGGCGGGAACACCGGGGAGCTGTTTTTT.

V gene TRBV15 combines with J gene TRBJ2-7, with 13 bases fitting TRBD2. The ends lost 3 bases at V and 4 bases at J; junction bases unmatched: 27. The CDR3 consists of 23 residues. Per germline, CDR1 LNHNV and CDR2 YYDKDF (reference sequence). CDR3 region: CATSRHRDRQRDGLAGAGYEQYF. DNA for the CDR3: TGTGCCACCAGCAGGCACCGGGACAGGCAGAGGGATGGACTAGCGGGAGCTGGGTACGAGCAGTACTTC.

The chain employs TRBV27 and TRBJ2-5; perhaps D is TRBD1 or TRBD2 (5 bases each). The end of the DNA fits TRBJ2-7 better, so the J call may be wrong. This CDR3 is 15 amino acids long. Germline V gene data show CDR1 as MNHEY and CDR2 as SMNVEV (reference sequence). Here the CDR3 reads CAHGTALDFSYEQYF. DNA of the CDR3: TGTGCCCACGGGACGGCGCTCGATTTTTCCTACGAGCAGTACTTC.

Here the CDR3 reads CASKEEDHYNEQFF. The CDR3 DNA is TGCGCCAGCAAAGAAGAGGACCACTACAATGAGCAGTTCTTC. The chain links TRBV5-1 to TRBJ2-1, with unresolved D. The CDR3 is 14 amino acids. Germline V gene data show CDR1 as SGHRS and CDR2 as YFSETQ. V was shortened by 6 bases and J by 3 bases, with 13 bases between the two germline ends.

The chain uses TRBV30 and TRBJ2-1; 10 bases line up with TRBD1. Germline-derived CDR1 and CDR2 are GTSNPN and SVGIG (reference sequence). V trimming: 2 bases; J trimming: 4 bases; junction bases outside the gene matches: 5. The CDR3 contains 15 residues. This CDR3 is CAWSHPGQGYNEQFF. CDR3 DNA sequence: TGTGCCTGGAGTCATCCGGGACAGGGGTACAATGAGCAGTTCTTC.